The subject of this entry is one T cell receptor (beta chain). The TCR cDNA carried a universal primer site and UMIs from 5'RACE template switching. TCRdb fed the 5' RACE reads into MiXCR, producing one record per CDR3 protein. The sample yields 300,000 to 350,000 distinct CDR3 sequences, around 8.1% seen once. The data belong to a study of T cells after yellow fever vaccination. This CDR3 spans 16 amino acids. Germline CDR1 reads MDHEN; CDR2 reads SYDVKM. V was trimmed by 7 bases and J by 0 bases, leaving 13 bases between them. The sample in question was PBMCs, obtained approximately 47 days after the first yellow fever vaccination. This TCR was sampled from a man younger than 35 who received the YFV17D yellow fever vaccine. V is TRBV28 and J is TRBJ2-6; D could derive from TRBD1 or TRBD2 (6 bases each). CDR3 bases: TGTGCCAGCAAGGGGGGCGACAACTCTGGGGCCAACGTCCTGACTTTC. This gives the protein CASKGGDNSGANVLTF.